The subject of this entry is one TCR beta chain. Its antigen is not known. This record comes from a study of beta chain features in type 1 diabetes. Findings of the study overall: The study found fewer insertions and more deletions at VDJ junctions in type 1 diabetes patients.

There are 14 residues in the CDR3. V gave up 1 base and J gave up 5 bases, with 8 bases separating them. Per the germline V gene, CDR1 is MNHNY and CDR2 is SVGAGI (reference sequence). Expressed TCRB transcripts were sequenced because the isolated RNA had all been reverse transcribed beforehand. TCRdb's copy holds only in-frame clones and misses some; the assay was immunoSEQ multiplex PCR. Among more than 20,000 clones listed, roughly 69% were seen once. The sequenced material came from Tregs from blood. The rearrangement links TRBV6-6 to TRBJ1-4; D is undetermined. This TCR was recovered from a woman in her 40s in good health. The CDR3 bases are TGTGCCAGCAGTTACTTGGGAGAGAATGAAAAACTGTTTTTT. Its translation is CASSYLGENEKLFF.